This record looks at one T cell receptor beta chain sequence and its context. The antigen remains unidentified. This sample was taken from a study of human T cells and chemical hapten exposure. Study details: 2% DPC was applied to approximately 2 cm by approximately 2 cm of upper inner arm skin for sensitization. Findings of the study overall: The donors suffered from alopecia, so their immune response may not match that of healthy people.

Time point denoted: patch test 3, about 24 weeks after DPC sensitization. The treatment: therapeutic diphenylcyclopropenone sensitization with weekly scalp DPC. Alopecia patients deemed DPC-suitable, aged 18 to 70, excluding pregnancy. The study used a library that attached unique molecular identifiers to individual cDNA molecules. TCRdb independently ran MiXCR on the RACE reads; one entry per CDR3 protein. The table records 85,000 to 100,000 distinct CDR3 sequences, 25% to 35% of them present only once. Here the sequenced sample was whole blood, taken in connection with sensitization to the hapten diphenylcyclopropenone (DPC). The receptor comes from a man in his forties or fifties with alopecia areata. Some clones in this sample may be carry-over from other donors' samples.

This CDR3 reads CASSPAEQRNSPLHF. In DNA, the CDR3 is TGTGCCAGCTCACCGGCAGAGCAAAGAAATTCACCCCTCCACTTT. V usage is TRBV18 and J usage is TRBJ1-6; D ambiguous. The CDR3 sequence is 15 residues long. Per the germline V gene, CDR1 is KGHSH and CDR2 is LQKENI. The V end lost 3 bases, the J end lost 7 bases, and 13 bases lay between the germline ends.